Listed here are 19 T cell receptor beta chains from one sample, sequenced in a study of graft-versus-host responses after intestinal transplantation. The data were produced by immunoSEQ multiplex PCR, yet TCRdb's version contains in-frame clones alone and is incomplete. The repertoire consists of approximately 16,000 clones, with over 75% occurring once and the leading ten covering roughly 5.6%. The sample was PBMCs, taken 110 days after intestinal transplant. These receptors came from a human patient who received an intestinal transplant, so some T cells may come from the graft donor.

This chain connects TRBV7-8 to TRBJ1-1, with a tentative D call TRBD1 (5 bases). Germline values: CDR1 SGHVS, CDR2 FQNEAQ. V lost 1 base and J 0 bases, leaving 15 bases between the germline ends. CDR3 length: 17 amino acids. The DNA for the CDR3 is TGTGCCAGCAGCTTAGGGGTGGGGGTCGGCATGAACACTGAAGCTTTCTTT. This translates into CASSLGVGVGMNTEAFF.

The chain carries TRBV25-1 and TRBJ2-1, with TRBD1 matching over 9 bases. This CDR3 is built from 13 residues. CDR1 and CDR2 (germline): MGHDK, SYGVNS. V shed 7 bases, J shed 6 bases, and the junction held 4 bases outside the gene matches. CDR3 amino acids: CASTPTGGNEQFF. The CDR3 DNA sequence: TGTGCCAGCACCCCGACAGGGGGCAATGAGCAGTTCTTC. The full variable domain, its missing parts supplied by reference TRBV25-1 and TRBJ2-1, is EADIYQTPRYLVIGTGKKITLECSQTMGHDKMYWYQQDPGMELHLIHYSYGVNSTEKGDLSSESTVSRIRTEHFPLTLESARPSHTSQYLCASTPTGGNEQFFGPGTRLTVL.

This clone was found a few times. CDR3 nucleotide sequence: TGTGCCAGCAGTTTCGGACAGGACCGCAATCAGCCCCAGCATTTT. Its protein product is CASSFGQDRNQPQHF. The rearrangement links TRBV6-6 to TRBJ1-5, with TRBD1 matching over 7 bases. CDR1 and CDR2 (germline): MNHNY, SVGAGI (reference sequence). CDR3 length: 15 residues. V trimming: 4 bases; J trimming: 2 bases; junction bases outside the gene matches: 5.

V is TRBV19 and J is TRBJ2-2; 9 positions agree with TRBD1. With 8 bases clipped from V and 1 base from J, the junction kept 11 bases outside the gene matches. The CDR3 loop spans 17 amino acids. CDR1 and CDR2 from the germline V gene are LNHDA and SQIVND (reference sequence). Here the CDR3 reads CASASGTGRQNTGELFF. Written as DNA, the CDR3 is TGTGCCAGTGCCTCCGGGACAGGGAGGCAGAACACCGGGGAGCTGTTTTTT.

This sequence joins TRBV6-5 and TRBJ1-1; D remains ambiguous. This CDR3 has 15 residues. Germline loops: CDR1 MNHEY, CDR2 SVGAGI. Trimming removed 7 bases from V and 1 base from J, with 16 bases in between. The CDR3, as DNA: TGTGCCAGCACCATAACAGCCGGGTCGAACACTGAAGCTTTCTTT. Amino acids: CASTITAGSNTEAFF.

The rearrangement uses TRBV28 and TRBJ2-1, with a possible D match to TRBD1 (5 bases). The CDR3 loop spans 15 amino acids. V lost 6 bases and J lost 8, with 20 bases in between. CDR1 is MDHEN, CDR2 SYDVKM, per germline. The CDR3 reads CASSRRTQRSDEQFF. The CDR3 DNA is TGTGCCAGCAGCAGGCGGACACAAAGGAGCGATGAGCAGTTCTTC.

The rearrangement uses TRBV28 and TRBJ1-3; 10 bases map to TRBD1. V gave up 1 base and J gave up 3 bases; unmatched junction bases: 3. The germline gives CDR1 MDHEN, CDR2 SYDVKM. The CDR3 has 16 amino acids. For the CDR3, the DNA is TGTGCCAGCAGTTTATCACGGACAGGGGGTGGAAACACCATATATTTT. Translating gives CASSLSRTGGGNTIYF.

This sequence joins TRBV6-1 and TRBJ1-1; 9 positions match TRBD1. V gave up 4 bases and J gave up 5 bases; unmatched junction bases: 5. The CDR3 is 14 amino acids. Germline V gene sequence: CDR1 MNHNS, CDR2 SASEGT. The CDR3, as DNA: TGTGCCAGCAGTGGGACAGGGGAATTAACTGAAGCTTTCTTT. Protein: CASSGTGELTEAFF.

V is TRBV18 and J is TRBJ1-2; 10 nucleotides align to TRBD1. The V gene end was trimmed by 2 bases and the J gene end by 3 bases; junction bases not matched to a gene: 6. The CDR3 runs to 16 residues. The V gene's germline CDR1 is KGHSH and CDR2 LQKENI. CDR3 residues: CASSPRRQGADYGYTF. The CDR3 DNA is TGTGCCAGCTCACCAAGACGACAGGGGGCAGACTATGGCTACACCTTC.

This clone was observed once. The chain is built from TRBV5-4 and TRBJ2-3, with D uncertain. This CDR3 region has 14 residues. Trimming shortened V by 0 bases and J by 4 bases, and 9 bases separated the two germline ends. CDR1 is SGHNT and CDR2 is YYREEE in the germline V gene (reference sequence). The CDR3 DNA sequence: TGTGCCAGCAGCTTGGTTTCTTCGTCAGATACGCAGTATTTT. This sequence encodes CASSLVSSSDTQYF.

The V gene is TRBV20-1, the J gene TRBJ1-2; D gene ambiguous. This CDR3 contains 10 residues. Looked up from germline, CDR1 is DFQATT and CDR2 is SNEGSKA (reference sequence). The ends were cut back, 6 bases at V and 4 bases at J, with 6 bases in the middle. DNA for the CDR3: TGCAGTGCCAAGATCTATGGCTACACCTTC. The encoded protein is CSAKIYGYTF.

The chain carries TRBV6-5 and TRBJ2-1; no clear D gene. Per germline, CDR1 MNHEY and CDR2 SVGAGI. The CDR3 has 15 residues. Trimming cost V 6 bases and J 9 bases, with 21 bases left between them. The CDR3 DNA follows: TGTGCCAGCAGCCAGCTGGCCGGTCTACACGGTGAGCAGTTCTTC. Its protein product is CASSQLAGLHGEQFF.

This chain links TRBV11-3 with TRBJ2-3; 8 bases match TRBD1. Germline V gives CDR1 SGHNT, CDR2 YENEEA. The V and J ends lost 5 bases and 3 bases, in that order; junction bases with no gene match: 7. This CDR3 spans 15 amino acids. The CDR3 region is CASSLGQGGTDTQYF. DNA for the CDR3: TGTGCCAGCAGCCTAGGACAGGGTGGGACAGATACGCAGTATTTT.

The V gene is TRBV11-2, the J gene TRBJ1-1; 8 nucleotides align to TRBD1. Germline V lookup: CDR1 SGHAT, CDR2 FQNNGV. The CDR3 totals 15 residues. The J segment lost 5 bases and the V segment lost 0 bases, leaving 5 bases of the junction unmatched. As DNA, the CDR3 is TGTGCCAGCAGCTTAGATTCTCAGGGGGCAACTGAAGCTTTCTTT. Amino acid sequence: CASSLDSQGATEAFF. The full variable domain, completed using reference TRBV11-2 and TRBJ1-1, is EAGVAQSPRYKIIEKRQSVAFWCNPISGHATLYWYQQILGQGPKLLIQFQNNGVVDDSQLPKDRFSAERLKGVDSTLKIQPAKLEDSAVYLCASSLDSQGATEAFFGQGTRLTVV.

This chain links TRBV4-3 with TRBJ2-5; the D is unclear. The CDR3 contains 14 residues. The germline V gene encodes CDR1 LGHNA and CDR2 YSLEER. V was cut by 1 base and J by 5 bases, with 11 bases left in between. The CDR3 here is CASSQAALRETQYF. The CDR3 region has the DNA TGCGCCAGCAGCCAAGCGGCCTTACGGGAGACCCAGTACTTC.

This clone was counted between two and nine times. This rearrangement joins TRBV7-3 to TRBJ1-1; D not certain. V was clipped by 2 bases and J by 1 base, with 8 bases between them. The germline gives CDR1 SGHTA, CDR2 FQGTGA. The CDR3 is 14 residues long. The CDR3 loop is CASSLVGPNTEAFF. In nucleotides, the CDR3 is TGTGCCAGCAGCTTAGTGGGCCCGAACACTGAAGCTTTCTTT.

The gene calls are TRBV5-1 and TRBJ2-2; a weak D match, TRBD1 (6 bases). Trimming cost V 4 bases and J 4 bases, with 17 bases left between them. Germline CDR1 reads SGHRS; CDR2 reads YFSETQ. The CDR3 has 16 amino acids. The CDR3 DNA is TGCGCCAGCAGCCCAAGGGGACAAGGAAGCACCGGGGAGCTGTTTTTT. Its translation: CASSPRGQGSTGELFF.

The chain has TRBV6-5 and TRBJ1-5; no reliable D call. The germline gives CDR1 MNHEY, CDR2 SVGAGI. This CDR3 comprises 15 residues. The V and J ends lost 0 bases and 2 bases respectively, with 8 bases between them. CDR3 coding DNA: TGTGCCAGCAGTTACTCTCGGACGGGCAATCAGCCCCAGCATTTT. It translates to CASSYSRTGNQPQHF.

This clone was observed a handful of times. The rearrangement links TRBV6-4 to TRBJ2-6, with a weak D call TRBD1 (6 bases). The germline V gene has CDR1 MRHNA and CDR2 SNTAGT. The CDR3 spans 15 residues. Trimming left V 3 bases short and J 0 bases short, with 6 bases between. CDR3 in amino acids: CASSEGGSGANVLTF. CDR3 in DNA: TGTGCCAGCAGTGAAGGGGGCTCTGGGGCCAACGTCCTGACTTTC.